The source of this T cell receptor beta chain is a study of T cell responses to AZD1222 COVID-19 vaccine (dated by TCRdb to about 2021). Regarding the research as a whole: AZD1222 recipients given second doses at about 4 weeks or at about 12 weeks were pooled, since spike-specific TCR depth and breadth were not found to differ between the two schedules. A total of 233 trial participants underwent TCR sequencing, of whom about 210 received two doses of AZD1222 and some 26 received two doses of the MenACWY control vaccine. Trial participants were enrolled into age subgroups of 18-55, 56-69 and 70-plus years, which contained around 140, 26 and 57 TCR-sequenced participants, respectively.

Points on this clone: It lacks a known antigen. Per-base qualities were not stored, and no clone one base away is much larger.

The CDR3 regions of human TCRbeta chains were subjected to immunosequencing. Under the source paper's analysis protocol: TCRs in the repertoires were matched against a reference library of SARS-CoV-2-specific TCRs that had been generated with the MIRA antigen-specificity platform. Breadth was defined as the fraction of unique TCRs that were SARS-CoV-2-associated, and depth was defined as the fraction of total T cells that were SARS-CoV-2-associated. Each spike-specific TCR was assigned to its reactive spike region and to a CD4 or CD8 class using the MIRA data. Log10-transformed breadth and depth values were compared by one-way ANOVA with Sidak's multiple comparisons tests. TCRdb retrieved this table from immuneACCESS and kept in-frame rearrangements only. Not all clones are present; in checked studies, unresolved V genes account for under half, and no reason is known for the remainder. From that table come the V and J calls and clone size; the DNA was used to work out D and trimming. Across this sample there are 180,000 or so clones, with approximately 88% seen only once. Clones ranked in the top ten supply 1.6% of the sample.

The time point label, as the study defines it: baseline before first vaccination. The vaccinee samples were drawn from two UK trials, COV001 and COV002, one of which was a single-blind randomized controlled phase 2/3 trial testing AZD1222 (ChAdOx1 nCoV-19) in healthy adults. For TCRbeta chain sequencing, PBMC samples were collected from trial participants at day 0 and at day 28 after the second dose. Results the study describes overall, beyond this receptor: The vaccine-associated CD4 TCRs covered the entire spike protein, and the dominant responses fell in regions 160-218 and 743-854. A significant rise in spike-specific TCR breadth and depth was observed after two AZD1222 doses relative to day 0 and relative to MenACWY recipients. Participants were mostly white British and included more females than males, and it was suggested by the authors that clonal diversity may have been underestimated. Because no samples from the day 14 peak response were available, repertoires could be characterized only after the peak T cell response. Epitopes outside the regions mutated in the B.1.351 and B.1.1.7 variants were reportedly recognized by nearly half of the unique spike-specific TCRs. Conclusions about previously exposed vaccinees were limited because only 6 or 7 AZD1222 recipients were SARS-CoV-2 seropositive at baseline. In the small 56-69-year group, the increase in depth fell short of significance, most likely because of low power.

Unmatched junction bases come to 5, with V trimmed by 5 bases and J by 2 bases. Taken from the germline V gene, the CDR1 and CDR2 loops are WSHSY and SAAADI. From the cysteine up to the phenylalanine, the CDR3 has a length of 16 residues. Here the CDR3 DNA is all that survives: 48 bases in frame from base 1. This receptor chain uses TRBV10-2 and TRBJ2-7, with TRBD2 identical over 14 junction bases. The clonotype originates from an adult in good health. The sample here was peripheral blood, taken on day 0 of AZD1222 vaccination. The CDR3: CASSTSTSGRAYEQYF. The sequenced DNA: TGCGCCAGCAGTACCTCGACTAGCGGGAGGGCCTACGAGCAGTACTTC.